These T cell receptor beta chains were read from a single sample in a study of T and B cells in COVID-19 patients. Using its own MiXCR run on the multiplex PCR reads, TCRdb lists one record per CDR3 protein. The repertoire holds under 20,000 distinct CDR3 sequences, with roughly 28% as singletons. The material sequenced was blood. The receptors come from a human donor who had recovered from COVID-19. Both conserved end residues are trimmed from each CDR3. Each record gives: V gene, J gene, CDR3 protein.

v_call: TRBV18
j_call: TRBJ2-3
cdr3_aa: ASSPESTTDTQY

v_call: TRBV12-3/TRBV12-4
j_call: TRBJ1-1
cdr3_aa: ASSLGGQGAF

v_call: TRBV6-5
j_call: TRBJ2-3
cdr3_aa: ASSGPDRVLDTQY

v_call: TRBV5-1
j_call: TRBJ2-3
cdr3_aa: ASSFRGGTDTQY

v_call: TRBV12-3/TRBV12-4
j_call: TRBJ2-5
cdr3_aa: ASSFGGAKETQY

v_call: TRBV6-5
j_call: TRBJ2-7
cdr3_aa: ASSYSGPPEEQY

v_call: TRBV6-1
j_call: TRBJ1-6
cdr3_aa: ASRPTGDELRSPLH

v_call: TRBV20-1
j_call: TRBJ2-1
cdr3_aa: SAGTNEQF

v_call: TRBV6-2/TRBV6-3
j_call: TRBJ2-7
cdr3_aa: ASSYVAAPYEQY

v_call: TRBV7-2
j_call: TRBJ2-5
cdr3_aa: ASSYGIVRGEETQY

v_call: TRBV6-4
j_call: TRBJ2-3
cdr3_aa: ASSETTSSVDTQY

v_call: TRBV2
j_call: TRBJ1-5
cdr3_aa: ASMNRDANQPQH

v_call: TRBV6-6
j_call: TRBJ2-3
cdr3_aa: ASRLLGTVYTDTQY

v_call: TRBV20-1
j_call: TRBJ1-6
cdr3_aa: STRRVPRESPLH

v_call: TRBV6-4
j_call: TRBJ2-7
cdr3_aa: ASSPTGGYEQY

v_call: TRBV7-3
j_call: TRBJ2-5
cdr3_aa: ASSWGTPETQY

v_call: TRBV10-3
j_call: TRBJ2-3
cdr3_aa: AISEPLGSAGDTDKQY

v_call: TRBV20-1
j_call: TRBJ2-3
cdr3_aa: SARDRRADTQY

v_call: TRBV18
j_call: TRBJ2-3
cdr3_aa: ASSPQVAGTDTQY

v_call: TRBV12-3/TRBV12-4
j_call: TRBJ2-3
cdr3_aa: ASRPPSGGSDTQY

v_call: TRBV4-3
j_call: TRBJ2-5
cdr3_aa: ASSQGGKGQGARETQY

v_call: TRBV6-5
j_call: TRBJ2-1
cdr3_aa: ASSPPGQGGNEQF